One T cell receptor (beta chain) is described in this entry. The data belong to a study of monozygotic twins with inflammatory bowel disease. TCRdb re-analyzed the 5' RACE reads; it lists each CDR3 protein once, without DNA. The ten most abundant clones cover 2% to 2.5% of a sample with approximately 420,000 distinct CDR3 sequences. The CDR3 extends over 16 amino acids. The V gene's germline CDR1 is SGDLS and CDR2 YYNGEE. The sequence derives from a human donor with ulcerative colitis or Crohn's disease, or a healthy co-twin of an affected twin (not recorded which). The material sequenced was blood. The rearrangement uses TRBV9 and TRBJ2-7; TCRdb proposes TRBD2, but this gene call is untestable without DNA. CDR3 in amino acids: CASSVAPGSGRYEQYF.